This TCR beta chain is from a study of graft-versus-host responses after intestinal transplantation. Study summary: For two to three years after anti-thymocyte globulin induction, all recipients took tacrolimus and steroids. General study results and limits: GvH clones were identified in recipient marrow, with some first appearing in ileum or blood.

A word on this clone: Its specificity is unknown.

Libraries were prepared by immunoSEQ multiplex PCR; TCRdb keeps only in-frame clonotypes and omits some of them. The data contain about 38,000 clones, roughly 87% of them singletons. The source was PBMCs, collected 1070 days after transplant. The sequence came from a human patient who received an intestinal transplant, so some T cells may come from the graft donor.

This chain's CDR3 is CASSSYRLDTEAFF. As DNA, the CDR3 is TGTGCCAGCAGTTCCTACAGGTTGGACACTGAAGCTTTCTTT. The V call is TRBV27, the J call TRBJ1-1, with D possibly TRBD1 on 5 matching bases. The CDR3 spans 14 residues. V lost 4 bases and J 3 bases, leaving 12 bases between the germline ends. Germline V CDR1 and CDR2: MNHEY, SMNVEV (reference sequence).